This TCR beta chain was profiled in a study of early T cells in non-severe SARS-CoV-2 infection. This clonotype was seen repeatedly, ten times or more. Looked up from germline, CDR1 is SEHNR and CDR2 is FQNEAQ (reference sequence). The CDR3 length is 16 residues. The V and J ends lost 4 bases and 7 bases respectively, with 20 bases between them. TCRdb re-derived calls from the 5' RACE reads in MiXCR, one entry per CDR3 protein. This table holds around 89,000 distinct CDR3 sequences, 14% to 15% found once. The clonotype comes from an adult who was a healthcare worker with PCR-confirmed SARS-CoV-2 infection or an uninfected control (not recorded which). The genes are TRBV7-9 and TRBJ2-1; a weak D match, TRBD1 (8 bases). The material sequenced was whole blood. This CDR3 reads CASSWKAGQAHNEQFF. The CDR3 coding sequence is TGTGCCAGCAGCTGGAAAGCGGGACAGGCCCATAATGAGCAGTTCTTC.